The 14 T cell receptor beta chains listed next were all sequenced from one sample in a study of T cells in Graves' hyperthyroidism and ophthalmopathy. The investigators amplified TCR beta CDR3 regions from RNA transcripts. Initially, a first-round RT-PCR of the TCR CDR3 employed the HTBI primer set. TCRdb redid the calling of the multiplex PCR reads with MiXCR, one entry per CDR3 protein. The table lists around 400,000 distinct CDR3 sequences, 15% to 17% of them singletons, with 28% in the top ten. The sequenced sample consisted of blood. Receptors originate from a woman younger than 35 with Graves' hyperthyroidism that later progressed to Graves' ophthalmopathy.

At least ten counts were recorded for this clonotype. The chain recombines TRBV28 with TRBJ2-4, with 8 bases fitting TRBD1. Germline CDR1 reads MDHEN; CDR2 reads SYDVKM. V trimming: 2 bases; J trimming: 8 bases; junction bases outside the gene matches: 14. This CDR3 region has 17 residues. The CDR3 DNA reads as TGTGCCAGCAGTTTAGCGTATTACCGGGACAGGAAAGACATTCAGTACTTC. It translates to CASSLAYYRDRKDIQYF.

The gene calls are TRBV6-2 or TRBV6-3 and TRBJ2-7; 8 nucleotides agree with TRBD2. V shed 2 bases and J 13 bases; nucleotides not matched to a gene: 7. Germline lookup yields CDR1 MNHEY and CDR2 SVGEGT. The CDR3 runs to 12 residues. The CDR3 loop reads CASSYPGLGFYF. The CDR3 bases are TGTGCCAGCAGTTACCCGGGACTAGGATTTTACTTC.

This clonotype came up a few times. Germline and junction disagree at one end, which may indicate a read error. V usage is TRBV7-9 and J usage is TRBJ1-1, with a tentative D call TRBD1 (5 bases). The CDR3 is made up of 15 amino acids. The germline V gene has CDR1 SEHNR and CDR2 FQNEAQ (reference sequence). The CDR3 DNA sequence: TGTGCCAGCAGCTTGGATGGGGCCTTGGGCACTGAAGCTTCCTTT. This gives the protein CASSLDGALGTEASF.

This clonotype occurred many times. This chain uses TRBV27 with TRBJ2-1; D may be TRBD1 (5 bases). V shed 3 bases and J shed 1 base, with 19 bases lying between them. The CDR3 is 18 residues long. Germline CDR1 reads MNHEY; CDR2 reads SMNVEV (reference sequence). The CDR3 loop reads CASSFRLRGRPSYNEQFF. CDR3 nucleotide sequence: TGTGCCAGCAGTTTCCGGCTTAGGGGTAGACCATCCTACAATGAGCAGTTCTTC.

This clonotype showed up just a few times. The V and J genes are TRBV12-3 or TRBV12-4 and TRBJ2-2, with unresolved D. V lost 2 bases and J lost 1, with 8 bases in between. The CDR3 sequence is 15 residues long. DNA of the CDR3: TGTGCCAGCAGTTTAAGAAACTTGAACACCGGGGAGCTGTTTTTT. Translated: CASSLRNLNTGELFF.

The chain has TRBV20-1 and TRBJ2-7; maybe TRBD2 (5 bases). The CDR3 extends over 14 amino acids. Germline V gene sequence: CDR1 DFQATT, CDR2 SNEGSKA (reference sequence). The V end was cut by 6 bases, the J end by 2 bases, with 17 bases between. For the CDR3, the DNA is TGCAGTGCCCCGCACCGACTACCCGCCTACGAGCAGTACTTC. Its translation is CSAPHRLPAYEQYF.

The chain employs TRBV28 and TRBJ1-6, with D hard to call. The CDR3 has 14 residues. Per germline, CDR1 MDHEN and CDR2 SYDVKM. V lost 6 bases, J lost 2 bases, and 8 bases lay in between. The CDR3, as DNA: TGTGCCAGCAGGATCGGGGCCTATAATTCACCCCTCCACTTT. Translated: CASRIGAYNSPLHF.

This clonotype appeared many times. The chain carries TRBV7-2 and TRBJ2-3; D call uncertain. Trimming pared 5 bases from V and 2 bases from J, leaving 14 bases between. From germline, CDR1 is SGHTA and CDR2 FQGNSA. The CDR3 length is 15 residues. The CDR3 DNA follows: TGTGCCAGCAGCCTAGTGGTAGGAGCCACAGATACGCAGTATTTT. Protein: CASSLVVGATDTQYF.

This clonotype has ten or more counts. This chain links TRBV20-1 with TRBJ2-1, with D unresolved. The germline V and J ends were trimmed by 0 bases and 4 bases, with 13 bases remaining between them. This CDR3 region has 15 residues. Germline CDR1 DFQATT, CDR2 SNEGSKA (reference sequence). Written as DNA, the CDR3 is TGCAGTGCTAGAGATCAGCGATGGGAATACAATGAGCAGTTCTTC. Translation: CSARDQRWEYNEQFF.

Comments on this clonotype: Here the CDR3 omits its conserved ending phenylalanine or tryptophan, so a read error is the likely source. The CDR3 is CSAEEMAVYEQYL. CDR3 nucleotide sequence: TGCAGTGCTGAAGAAATGGCGGTCTACGAGCAGTACCTC. The chain combines TRBV20-1 with TRBJ2-7; no definite D call. Looked up from germline, CDR1 is DFQATT and CDR2 is SNEGSKA (reference sequence). This CDR3 comprises 13 residues. The germline V and J ends were trimmed by 5 bases and 3 bases, with 14 bases remaining between them.

V gene TRBV6-5 combines with J gene TRBJ1-2; no clear D gene. Trimming removed 2 bases from V and 3 bases from J, with 16 bases in between. The CDR3 is 16 amino acids. Germline V gene lookup returns CDR1 MNHEY and CDR2 SVGAGI. The CDR3 spells CASSYAPGVADYGYTF. The CDR3, as DNA: TGTGCCAGCAGTTACGCCCCCGGTGTCGCGGACTATGGCTACACCTTC.

The sample holds a few counts of this clonotype. The CDR3 spells CASTLEGGYGYTF. As DNA, the CDR3 is TGTGCCAGCACCCTGGAGGGGGGCTATGGCTACACCTTC. V gene TRBV4-2 combines with J gene TRBJ1-2; tentative D call: TRBD1 (6 bases). CDR3 size: 13 residues. Per germline, CDR1 LGHNA and CDR2 YNFKEQ. Trimming left V 7 bases short and J 4 bases short, with 13 bases between.

This clonotype has at least ten counts. The chain employs TRBV7-2 and TRBJ2-7; D is perhaps TRBD1 (7 bases). The CDR3 totals 17 residues. CDR1 is SGHTA and CDR2 is FQGNSA in the germline V gene. V lost 3 bases and J 0 bases, leaving 18 bases between the germline ends. CDR3 region: CASSFVAGQRSSYEQYF. As DNA, the CDR3 is TGTGCCAGCAGCTTCGTTGCGGGACAGCGGAGCTCCTACGAGCAGTACTTC.

Ten or more counts support this clonotype. The chain uses TRBV2 and TRBJ2-7; 8 nucleotides line up with TRBD1. V was pared by 6 bases and J by 0 bases, with 7 bases of the junction left unmatched. CDR3 size: 15 residues. Germline assignment: CDR1 SNHLY and CDR2 FYNNEI. This CDR3 reads CASSVNRGSSYEQYF. The CDR3 DNA reads TGTGCCAGCAGCGTAAACAGGGGGAGCTCCTACGAGCAGTACTTC.